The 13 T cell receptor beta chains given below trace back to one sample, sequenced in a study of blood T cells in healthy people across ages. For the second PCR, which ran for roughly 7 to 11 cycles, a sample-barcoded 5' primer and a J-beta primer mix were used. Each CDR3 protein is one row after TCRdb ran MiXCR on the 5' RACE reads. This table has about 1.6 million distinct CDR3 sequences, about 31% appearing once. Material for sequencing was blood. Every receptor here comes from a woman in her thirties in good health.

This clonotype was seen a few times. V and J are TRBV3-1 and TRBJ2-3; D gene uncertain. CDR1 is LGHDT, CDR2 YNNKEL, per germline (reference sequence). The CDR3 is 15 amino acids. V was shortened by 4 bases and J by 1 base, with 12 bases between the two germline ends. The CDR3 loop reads CASSPDVARTDTQYF. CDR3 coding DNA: TGTGCCAGCAGCCCCGACGTAGCCCGCACAGATACGCAGTATTTT.

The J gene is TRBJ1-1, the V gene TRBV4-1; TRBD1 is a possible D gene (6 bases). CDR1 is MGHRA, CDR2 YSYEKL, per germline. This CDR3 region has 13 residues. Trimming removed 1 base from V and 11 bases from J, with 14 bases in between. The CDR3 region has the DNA TGCGCCAGCAGCCAAGTACAGGGTCGTTGGGCTTTCTTT. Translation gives CASSQVQGRWAFF.

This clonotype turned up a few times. CDR3 coding DNA: TGTGCCAGCAGCTTAGGGGGGGCGAGGACTCCTAGCACAGATACGCAGTATTTT. Its translation: CASSLGGARTPSTDTQYF. This chain connects TRBV7-9 to TRBJ2-3; D may correspond to TRBD1 or TRBD2 (6 bases each). V was shortened by 1 base and J by 0 bases, with 17 bases between the two germline ends. Per germline, CDR1 SEHNR and CDR2 FQNEAQ (reference sequence). CDR3 length: 18 residues.

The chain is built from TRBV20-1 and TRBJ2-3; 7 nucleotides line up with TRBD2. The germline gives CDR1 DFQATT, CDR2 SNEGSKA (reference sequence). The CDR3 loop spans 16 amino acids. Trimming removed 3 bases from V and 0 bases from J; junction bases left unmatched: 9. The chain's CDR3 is CSARTPRRGSTDTQYF. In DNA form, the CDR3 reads TGCAGTGCTAGGACCCCCCGGCGGGGGAGCACAGATACGCAGTATTTT.

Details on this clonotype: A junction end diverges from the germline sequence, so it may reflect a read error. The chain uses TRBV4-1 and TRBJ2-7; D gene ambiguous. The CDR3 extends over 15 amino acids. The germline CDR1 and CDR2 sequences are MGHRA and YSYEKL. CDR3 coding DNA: TGCGCCAGCAGTAACACGCAGCCCTCGGGCTACGAGCGGTACTTC. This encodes CASSNTQPSGYERYF.

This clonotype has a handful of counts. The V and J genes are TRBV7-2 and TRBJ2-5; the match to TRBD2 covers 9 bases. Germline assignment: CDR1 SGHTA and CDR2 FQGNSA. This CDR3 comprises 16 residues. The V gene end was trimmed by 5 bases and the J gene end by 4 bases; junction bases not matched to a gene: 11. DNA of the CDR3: TGTGCCAGCAGCGGGCGGGGGGGGCCGCAAGTAGAGACCCAGTACTTC. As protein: CASSGRGGPQVETQYF.

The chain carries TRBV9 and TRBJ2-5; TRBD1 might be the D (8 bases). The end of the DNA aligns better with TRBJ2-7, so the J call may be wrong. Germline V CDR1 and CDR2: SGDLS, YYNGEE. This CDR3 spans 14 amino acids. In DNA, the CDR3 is TGTGCCAGCATCACAGGGGGACTAACGGTCGAGCAGTACTTC. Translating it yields CASITGGLTVEQYF.

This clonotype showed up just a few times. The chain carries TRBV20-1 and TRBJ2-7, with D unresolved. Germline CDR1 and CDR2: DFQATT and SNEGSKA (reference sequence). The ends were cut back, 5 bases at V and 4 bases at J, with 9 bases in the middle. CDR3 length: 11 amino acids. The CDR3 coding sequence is TGCAGTGCTGGGATGGGGTACGAGCAGTACTTC. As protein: CSAGMGYEQYF.

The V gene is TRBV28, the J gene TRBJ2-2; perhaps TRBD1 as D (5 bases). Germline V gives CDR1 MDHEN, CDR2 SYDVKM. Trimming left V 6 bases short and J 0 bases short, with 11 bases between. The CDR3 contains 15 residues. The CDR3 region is CASRKTASNTGELFF. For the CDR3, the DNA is TGTGCCAGCAGAAAGACAGCCTCGAACACCGGGGAGCTGTTTTTT.

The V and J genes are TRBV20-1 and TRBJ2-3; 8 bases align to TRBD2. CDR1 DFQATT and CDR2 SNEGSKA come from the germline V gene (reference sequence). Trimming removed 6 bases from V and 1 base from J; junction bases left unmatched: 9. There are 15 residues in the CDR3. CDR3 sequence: CSALRRGVGTDTQYF. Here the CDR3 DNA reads TGCAGTGCCCTACGGCGGGGGGTGGGCACAGATACGCAGTATTTT.

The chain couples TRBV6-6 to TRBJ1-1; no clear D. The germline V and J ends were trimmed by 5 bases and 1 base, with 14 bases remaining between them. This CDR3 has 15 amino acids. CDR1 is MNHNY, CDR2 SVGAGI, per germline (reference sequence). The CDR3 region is CASSPGLGKNTEAFF. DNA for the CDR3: TGTGCCAGCAGTCCCGGGTTGGGGAAGAACACTGAAGCTTTCTTT.

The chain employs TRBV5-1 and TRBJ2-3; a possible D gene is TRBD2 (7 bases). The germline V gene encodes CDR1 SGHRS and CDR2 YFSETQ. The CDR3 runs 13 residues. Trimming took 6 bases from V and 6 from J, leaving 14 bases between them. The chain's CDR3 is CASTGGGHDTQYF. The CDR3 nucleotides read TGCGCCAGCACTGGCGGGGGACACGATACGCAGTATTTT.

Here the CDR3 DNA reads TGCAGTGCAACTACAGGGGGCGGTGAAGCTTTCTTT. Amino acid sequence: CSATTGGGEAFF. The chain is built from TRBV20-1 and TRBJ1-1; 9 positions agree with TRBD1. Germline lookup yields CDR1 DFQATT and CDR2 SNEGSKA (reference sequence). V lost 6 bases to trimming and J lost 7 bases; unmatched junction nucleotides: 6. This CDR3 region has 12 residues.